The entry that follows covers one T cell receptor (beta chain) sequence. The sample is drawn from a study of blood T cell repertoires in COVID-19. Assay used: immunoSEQ multiplex PCR; TCRdb lists only in-frame clones, some missing. The data hold 250,000 to 300,000 clones, with 80% to 90% observed a single time. The CDR3 covers 14 residues. Per the germline V gene, CDR1 is MNHEY and CDR2 is SVGAGI. Trimming took off 6 bases at V and 4 bases at J, with 13 bases between the two ends. The specimen sequenced was peripheral blood. This clonotype was obtained from a woman aged 35 to 49 who had recovered from COVID-19. The chain recombines TRBV6-5 with TRBJ1-5; D call uncertain. The chain's CDR3 is CASSLGGSNQPQHF. As DNA, the CDR3 is TGTGCCAGCAGCCTAGGAGGGAGTAATCAGCCCCAGCATTTT.